This entry is about one T cell receptor beta chain. Its specificity is not known. CDR1 and CDR2 from the germline V gene are SEHNR and FQNEAQ (reference sequence). The CDR3 consists of 16 residues. With 2 bases clipped from V and 5 bases from J, the junction kept 10 bases outside the gene matches. Terminally differentiated effector memory CD45RA+ cells were left out of the naive CD8 fraction, which was CD45RO-negative and positively selected for CCR7. This record belongs to a study of shared clonotypes between healthy human individuals. Study observations and caveats: A handful of donors showed sharing of approximately 5% of naive CD4 clonotypes. Non-shared clonotypes were found to have lower generation probabilities than the clonotypes that were shared by all four of the sorted-subset donors. What limited the represented genetic and exposure-history diversity was the small number of donors.

TCRdb's table, derived via immunoSEQ multiplex PCR, lists solely in-frame clones and lacks some. The table shows some 580,000 clones, with 95% to 98% occurring only once. The chain joins TRBV7-9 to TRBJ2-3; 7 bases match TRBD1. This TCR was sampled from a man aged 30 to 39 in good health. Sequenced input: naive CD8+ T cells sorted from blood. CDR3 DNA: TGTGCCAGCAGCTTAATCCCGTGGGACAGAGAAGATACGCAGTATTTT. Its translation: CASSLIPWDREDTQYF.